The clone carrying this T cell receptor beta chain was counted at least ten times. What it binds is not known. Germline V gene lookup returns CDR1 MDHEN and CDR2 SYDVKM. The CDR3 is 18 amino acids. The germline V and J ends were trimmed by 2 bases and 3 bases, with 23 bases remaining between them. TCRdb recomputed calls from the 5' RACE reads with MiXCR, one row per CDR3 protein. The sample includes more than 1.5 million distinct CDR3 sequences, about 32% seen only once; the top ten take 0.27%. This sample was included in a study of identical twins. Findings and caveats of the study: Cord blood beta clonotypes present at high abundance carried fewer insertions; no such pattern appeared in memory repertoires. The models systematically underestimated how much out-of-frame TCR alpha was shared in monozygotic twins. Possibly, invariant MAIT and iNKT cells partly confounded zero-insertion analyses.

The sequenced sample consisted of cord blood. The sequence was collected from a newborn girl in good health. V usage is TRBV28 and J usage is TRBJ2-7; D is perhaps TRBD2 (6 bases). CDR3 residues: CASSLRGDLASTLYEQYF. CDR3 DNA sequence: TGTGCCAGCAGTTTAAGAGGGGACCTAGCGAGTACACTCTACGAGCAGTACTTC.